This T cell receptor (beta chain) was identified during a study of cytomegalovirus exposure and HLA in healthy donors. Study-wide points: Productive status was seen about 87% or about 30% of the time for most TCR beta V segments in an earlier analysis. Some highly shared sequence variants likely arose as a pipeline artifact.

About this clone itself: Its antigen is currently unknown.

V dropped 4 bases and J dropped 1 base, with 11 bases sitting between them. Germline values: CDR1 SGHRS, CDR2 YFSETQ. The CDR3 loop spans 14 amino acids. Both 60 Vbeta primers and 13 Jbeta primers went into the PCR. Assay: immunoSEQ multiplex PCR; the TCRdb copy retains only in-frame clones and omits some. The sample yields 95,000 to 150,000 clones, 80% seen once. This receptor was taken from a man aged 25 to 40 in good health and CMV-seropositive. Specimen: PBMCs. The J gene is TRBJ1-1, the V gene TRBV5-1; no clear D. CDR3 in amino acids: CASSPLTPNTEAFF. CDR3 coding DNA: TGCGCCAGCAGCCCCCTGACACCGAACACTGAAGCTTTCTTT.